What follows describes a single TCR beta chain. This record belongs to a study of CD8+CD57+ T cells in acquired aplastic anemia. The CDR3 totals 18 residues. Looked up from germline, CDR1 is LNHDA and CDR2 is SQIVND (reference sequence). Trimming shortened V by 9 bases and J by 1 base, and 22 bases separated the two germline ends. Genomic DNA templated the TCR beta VDJ and CDR3 profiling. TCRdb re-derived calls from the reads in MiXCR, one entry per CDR3 protein. The sample comprises 180,000 or so distinct CDR3 sequences, 45% to 55% of which are singletons, and 0.85% to 1.2% rests with the top ten. Patients sequenced had flow cytometry evidence of CD8+CD57+ cell expansion.

The sample was sorted CD4+, CD8+, or CD8+CD57+ T cells (not recorded which) from PBMCs. The TCR comes from a human donor with aplastic anemia. The V and J genes are TRBV19 and TRBJ2-6, with a weak D call TRBD1 (5 bases). CDR3 region: CASFDGGHLISGANVLTF. CDR3 nucleotide sequence: TGTGCCAGCTTCGATGGCGGACACCTAATATCTGGGGCCAACGTCCTGACTTTC.